The text below deals with one T cell receptor (beta chain). The data are from a study of cytomegalovirus exposure and HLA in healthy donors. This CDR3 has 13 amino acids. J gave up 3 bases and V 2 bases, and 0 bases lay outside the gene matches. CDR1 and CDR2 (germline): MNHNY, SVGAGI (reference sequence). The PCR ran on 60 Vbeta and 13 Jbeta primers. Produced via immunoSEQ multiplex PCR; TCRdb's table is partial and in-frame only. The data show around 210,000 clones, about 77% seen once. Material for sequencing was PBMCs. This clonotype was obtained from a woman aged 25 to 39 in good health and CMV-seronegative. This rearrangement joins TRBV6-6 to TRBJ2-7; TRBD1 matches at 8 bases. The CDR3 DNA reads TGTGCCAGCAGTTACGACAGGGGCTACGAGCAGTACTTC. Amino acid sequence: CASSYDRGYEQYF.